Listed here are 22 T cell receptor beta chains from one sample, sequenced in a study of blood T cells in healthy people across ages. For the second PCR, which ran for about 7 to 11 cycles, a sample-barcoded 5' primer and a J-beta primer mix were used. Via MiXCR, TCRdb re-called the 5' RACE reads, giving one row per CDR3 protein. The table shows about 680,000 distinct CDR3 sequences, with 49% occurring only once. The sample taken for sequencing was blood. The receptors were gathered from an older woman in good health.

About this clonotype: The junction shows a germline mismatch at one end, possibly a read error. CDR3 sequence: CASSQSSGIQETQYF. CDR3 DNA: TGTGCCAGTAGCCAATCTAGCGGGATCCAAGAGACCCAGTACTTC. The J gene is TRBJ2-5, the V gene TRBV4-2, with 9 bases identical to TRBD2. In germline, CDR1 is LGHNA, CDR2 YNFKEQ. CDR3 length: 15 amino acids.

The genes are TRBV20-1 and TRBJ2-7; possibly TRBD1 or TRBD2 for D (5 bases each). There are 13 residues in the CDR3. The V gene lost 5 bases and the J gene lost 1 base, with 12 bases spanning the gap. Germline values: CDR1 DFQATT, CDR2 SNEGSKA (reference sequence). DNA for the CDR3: TGCAGTGCTGCGACAGCGGTATCCTACGAGCAGTACTTC. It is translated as CSAATAVSYEQYF.

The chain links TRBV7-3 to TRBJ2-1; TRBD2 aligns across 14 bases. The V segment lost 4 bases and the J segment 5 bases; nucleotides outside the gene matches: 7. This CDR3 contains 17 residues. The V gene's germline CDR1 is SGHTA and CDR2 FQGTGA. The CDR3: CASSSPGLAGVNNEQFF. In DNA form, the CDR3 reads TGTGCCAGCAGCTCACCGGGACTAGCGGGAGTAAACAATGAGCAGTTCTTC.

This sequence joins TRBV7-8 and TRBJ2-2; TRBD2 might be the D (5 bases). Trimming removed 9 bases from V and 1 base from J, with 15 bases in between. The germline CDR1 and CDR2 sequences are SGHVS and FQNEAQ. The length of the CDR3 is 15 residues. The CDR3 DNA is TGTGCCAGTTCCCGAGGGCAGGTGAACACCGGGGAGCTGTTTTTT. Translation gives CASSRGQVNTGELFF.

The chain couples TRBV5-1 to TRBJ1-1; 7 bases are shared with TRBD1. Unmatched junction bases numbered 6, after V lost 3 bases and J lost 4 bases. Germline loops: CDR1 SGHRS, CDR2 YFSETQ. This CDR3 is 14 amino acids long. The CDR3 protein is CASSWGAGGTEAFF. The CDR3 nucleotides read TGCGCCAGCAGCTGGGGAGCAGGGGGCACTGAAGCTTTCTTT. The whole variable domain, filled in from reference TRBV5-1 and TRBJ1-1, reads KAGVTQTPRYLIKTRGQQVTLSCSPISGHRSVSWYQQTPGQGLQFLFEYFSETQRNKGNFPGRFSGRQFSNSRSEMNVSTLELGDSALYLCASSWGAGGTEAFFGQGTRLTVV.

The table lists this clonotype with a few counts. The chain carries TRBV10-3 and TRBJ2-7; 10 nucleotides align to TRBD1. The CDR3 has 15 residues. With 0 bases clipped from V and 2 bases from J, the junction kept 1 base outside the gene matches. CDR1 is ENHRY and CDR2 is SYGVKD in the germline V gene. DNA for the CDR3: TGTGCCATCAGTGAGTCTGGGACAGGGGCCTACGAGCAGTACTTC. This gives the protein CAISESGTGAYEQYF.

CDR3 DNA: TGCGCCAGCAGCCAAGCTTGGACTCCACAGGGTCCCTACGAGCAGTACTTC. Amino acids: CASSQAWTPQGPYEQYF. This chain connects TRBV4-3 to TRBJ2-7, with a tentative D call TRBD1 (6 bases). CDR3 size: 17 residues. Germline CDR1 LGHNA, CDR2 YSLEER. V dropped 1 base and J dropped 2 bases, with 18 bases sitting between them.

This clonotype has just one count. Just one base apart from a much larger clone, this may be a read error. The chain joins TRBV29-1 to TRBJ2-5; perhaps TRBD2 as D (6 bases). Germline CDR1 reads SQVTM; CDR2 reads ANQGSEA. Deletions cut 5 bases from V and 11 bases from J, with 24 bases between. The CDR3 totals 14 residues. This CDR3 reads CSVMGRNSPNEQYF. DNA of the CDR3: TGCAGCGTTATGGGGAGGAATTCCCCCAATGAGCAGTACTTC.

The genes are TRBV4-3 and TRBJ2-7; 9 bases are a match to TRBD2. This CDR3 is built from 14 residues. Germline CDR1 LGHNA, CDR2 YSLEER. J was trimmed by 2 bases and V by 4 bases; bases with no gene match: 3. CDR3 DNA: TGCGCCAGCAGCCGCGAGCGGGAGGCCTACGAGCAGTACTTC. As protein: CASSREREAYEQYF.

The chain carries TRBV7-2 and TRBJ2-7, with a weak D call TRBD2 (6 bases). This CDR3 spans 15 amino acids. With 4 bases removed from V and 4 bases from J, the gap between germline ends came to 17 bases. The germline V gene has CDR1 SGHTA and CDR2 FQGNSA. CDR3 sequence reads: CASSYGPSAPYEQYF. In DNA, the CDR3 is TGTGCCAGCAGCTACGGACCTAGCGCCCCATACGAGCAGTACTTC.

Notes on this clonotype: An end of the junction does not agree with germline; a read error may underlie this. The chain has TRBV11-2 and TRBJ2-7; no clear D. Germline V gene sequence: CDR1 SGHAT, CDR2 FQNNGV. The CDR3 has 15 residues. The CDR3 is CTSSLSSSSSYEQYF. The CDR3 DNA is TGTACCAGCAGCTTAAGTTCATCAAGCTCCTACGAGCAGTACTTC. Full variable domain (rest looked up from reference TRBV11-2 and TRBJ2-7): EAGVAQSPRYKIIEKRQSVAFWCNPISGHATLYWYQQILGQGPKLLIQFQNNGVVDDSQLPKDRFSAERLKGVDSTLKIQPAKLEDSAVYLCTSSLSSSSSYEQYFGPGTRLTVT.

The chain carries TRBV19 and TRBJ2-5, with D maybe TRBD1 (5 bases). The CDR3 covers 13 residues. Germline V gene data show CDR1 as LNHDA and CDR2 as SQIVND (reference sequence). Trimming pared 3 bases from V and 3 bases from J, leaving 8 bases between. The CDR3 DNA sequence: TGTGCCAGTAGTATCTCGACAGAAGAGACCCAGTACTTC. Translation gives CASSISTEETQYF.

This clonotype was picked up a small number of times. The CDR3 region is CASSGLAGVGYNEQFF. DNA of the CDR3: TGTGCCAGCAGTGGACTAGCGGGAGTAGGGTACAATGAGCAGTTCTTC. The chain employs TRBV25-1 and TRBJ2-1; 12 bases align to TRBD2. Trimming took 4 bases from V and 4 from J; bases not matched to a gene: 5. The CDR3 length is 16 residues. Per the germline V gene, CDR1 is MGHDK and CDR2 is SYGVNS.

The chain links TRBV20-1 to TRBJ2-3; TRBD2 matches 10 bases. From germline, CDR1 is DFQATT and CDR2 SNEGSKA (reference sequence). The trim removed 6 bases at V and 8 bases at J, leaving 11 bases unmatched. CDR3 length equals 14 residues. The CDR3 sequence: CSASSGGNKATQYF. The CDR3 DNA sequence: TGCAGTGCAAGTAGCGGGGGGAATAAGGCTACGCAGTATTTT.

CDR3 sequence reads: CSARGQLGDAETQYF. DNA of the CDR3: TGCAGTGCTAGAGGTCAACTAGGGGACGCGGAGACCCAGTACTTC. The chain combines TRBV20-1 with TRBJ2-5; D is tentatively TRBD1 or TRBD2 (5 bases each). The V and J ends lost 1 base and 5 bases respectively, with 17 bases between them. This CDR3 region has 15 residues. The germline V gene encodes CDR1 DFQATT and CDR2 SNEGSKA (reference sequence).

The DNA for the CDR3 is TGTGCCAGCAGTTCCCGGGACTACTCCTACGAGCAGTACTTC. Its protein product is CASSSRDYSYEQYF. V gene TRBV5-5 combines with J gene TRBJ2-5; 7 bases agree with TRBD2. The assigned J gene may be wrong: the sequence end matches TRBJ2-7 better. CDR1 and CDR2 from the germline V gene are SGHKS and YYEKEE (reference sequence). This CDR3 has 14 residues.

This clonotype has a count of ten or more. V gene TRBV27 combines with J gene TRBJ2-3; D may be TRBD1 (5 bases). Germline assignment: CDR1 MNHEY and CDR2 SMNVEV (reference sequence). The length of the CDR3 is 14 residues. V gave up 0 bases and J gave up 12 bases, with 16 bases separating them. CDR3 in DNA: TGTGCCAGCAGTTTATCGCCTACAGGCGCCCGACAGTATTTT. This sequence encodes CASSLSPTGARQYF.

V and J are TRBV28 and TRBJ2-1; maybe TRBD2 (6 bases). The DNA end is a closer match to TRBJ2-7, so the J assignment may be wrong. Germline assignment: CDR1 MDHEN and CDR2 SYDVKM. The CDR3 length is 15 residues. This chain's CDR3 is CASSFLAGTYNEQYF. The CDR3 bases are TGTGCCAGCAGTTTCCTTGCGGGGACCTACAATGAGCAGTACTTC.

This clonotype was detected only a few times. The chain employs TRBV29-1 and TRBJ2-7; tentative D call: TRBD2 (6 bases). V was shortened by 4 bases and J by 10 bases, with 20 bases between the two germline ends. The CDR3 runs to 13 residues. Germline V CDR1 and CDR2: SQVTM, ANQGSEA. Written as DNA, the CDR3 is TGCAGCGTTGTCGTACCGGGAGTAGGAACCCAGTACTTC. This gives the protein CSVVVPGVGTQYF.

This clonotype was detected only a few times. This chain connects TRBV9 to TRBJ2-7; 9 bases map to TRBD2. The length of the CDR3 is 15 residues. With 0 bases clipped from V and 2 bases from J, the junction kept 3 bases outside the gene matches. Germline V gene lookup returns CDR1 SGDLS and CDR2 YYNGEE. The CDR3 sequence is CASSVGGGDAYEQYF. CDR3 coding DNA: TGTGCCAGCAGCGTAGGCGGGGGGGACGCCTACGAGCAGTACTTC.

Written as DNA, the CDR3 is TGTGCCAGCACCAGATCAATCGGTGAAAAACTGTTTTTT. Translated, it gives CASTRSIGEKLFF. The chain has TRBV7-9 and TRBJ1-4; D gene unclear. CDR1 and CDR2 (germline): SEHNR, FQNEAQ (reference sequence). Between the trimmed V and J ends, which lost 7 bases and 7 bases, there was a span of 13 bases. The CDR3 contains 13 residues. The entire variable domain, with the rest obtained from reference TRBV7-9 and TRBJ1-4, is as follows: DTGVSQNPRHKITKRGQNVTFRCDPISEHNRLYWYRQTLGQGPEFLTYFQNEAQLEKSRLLSDRFSAERPKGSFSTLEIQRTEQGDSAMYLCASTRSIGEKLFFGSGTQLSVL.

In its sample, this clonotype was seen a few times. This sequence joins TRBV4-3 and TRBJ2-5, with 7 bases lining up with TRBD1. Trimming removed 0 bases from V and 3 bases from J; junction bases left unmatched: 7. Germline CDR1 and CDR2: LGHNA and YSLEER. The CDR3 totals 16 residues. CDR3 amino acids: CASSQDHGRGKETQYF. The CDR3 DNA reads TGCGCCAGCAGCCAAGATCACGGCAGGGGGAAAGAGACCCAGTACTTC.